This T cell receptor (beta chain) was sequenced during a study of T cells in Graves' hyperthyroidism and ophthalmopathy. Researchers took RNA transcripts and amplified the TCR beta CDR3 regions from them. HTBI primers were the set used in a first-round RT-PCR of the TCR CDR3. TCRdb itself ran the multiplex PCR reads through MiXCR, one entry per CDR3 protein. The table has about 610,000 distinct CDR3 sequences, roughly 14% seen once. Notes on the study in general: Most thyroid clonotypes expanded above 0.001 appeared in blood too.

This clonotype has at least ten counts. What it binds is not known. The germline CDR1 and CDR2 sequences are DFQATT and SNEGSKA (reference sequence). V trimming: 5 bases; J trimming: 13 bases; junction bases outside the gene matches: 7. The CDR3 totals 10 residues. The sequence came from a middle-aged woman with Graves' ophthalmopathy. The chain joins TRBV20-1 to TRBJ1-2; TRBD1 matches 7 bases. Sample: blood. The CDR3, as DNA: TGCAGTGCTGACAGGGTTCCGCGCACCTTC. The encoded protein is CSADRVPRTF.